The rows below give T cell receptor beta chains drawn from one sample of a study of T cells in Graves' hyperthyroidism and ophthalmopathy. In TCRdb, the multiplex PCR reads were re-called with MiXCR into one record per CDR3 protein. This sample yields about 600,000 distinct CDR3 sequences, of which roughly 15% are seen a single time; less than 3.5% belongs to the top ten. The sample taken for sequencing was blood. These receptors were taken from a woman in her thirties or forties with Graves' ophthalmopathy. Both conserved end residues are part of each CDR3. The D gene is left open where the match is weak. Size is omitted from some rows. Given values are once, few, many or a class for expanded clones.

cdr3_nt | cdr3_aa | clone_size | d_call | j_call | v_call
TGTGCCAGCAGCTTAGCTGGGATAGCGGGAGGGCCGGGCGAGCAGTACTTC | CASSLAGIAGGPGEQYF | few | TRBD2 | TRBJ2-7 | TRBV7-6
TGTGCCAGCTCACCGGGGGGAGAGGACCCAGATACGCAGTATTTT | CASSPGGEDPDTQYF | many | NA | TRBJ2-3 | TRBV18
TGTGCCAGCAACGGTTGGGGGACAGATACGCAGTATTTT | CASNGWGTDTQYF | many | NA | TRBJ2-3 | TRBV5-5
TGTGCCAGCAGTCCGAGACTGAGCTCCTACGAGCAGTACTTC | CASSPRLSSYEQYF | few | NA | TRBJ2-7 | TRBV28
TGTGCCAGCAGGGGGACCGGAAACACCATATATTTT | CASRGTGNTIYF | NA | NA | TRBJ1-3 | TRBV2
TGTGCCAGCAGCCCCTTTGGCTCGAACACCGGGGAGCTGTTTTTT | CASSPFGSNTGELFF | NA | NA | TRBJ2-2 | TRBV7-8
TGTGCCAGCAGCGTGAGAGGTGGCGAGCAGTTCTTC | CASSVRGGEQFF | NA | NA | TRBJ2-1 | TRBV9
TGCAGTGCTAGAGAAGGGGCAGAAGGCTCCTACGAGCAGTACTTC | CSAREGAEGSYEQYF | once | NA | TRBJ2-7 | TRBV20-1
TGTGCCTGGAGTGTACAGGTGGGATTTAAGCAGTTCTTC | CAWSVQVGFKQFF | many | NA | TRBJ2-1 | TRBV30
TGTGCCAGCAGCCTCCGGCAGGGGGTGGTCACAGATACGCAGTATTTT | CASSLRQGVVTDTQYF | NA | TRBD1 | TRBJ2-3 | TRBV5-5
TGTGCCTGGAGTGTAACTTCCGGGGAGCTGTTTTTT | CAWSVTSGELFF | few | NA | TRBJ2-2 | TRBV30
TGCAGCGGGTTGAGGGAGAGCTACGAGCAGTACTTC | CSGLRESYEQYF | few | NA | TRBJ2-7 | TRBV29-1
TGTGCCAGCAGCCAAACTCCTCCGGGTGAGCAGTTCTTC | CASSQTPPGEQFF | many | NA | TRBJ2-1 | TRBV3-1
TGTGCCAGCAGCCTGGGGACAGTGTCTGGAAACACCATATATTTT | CASSLGTVSGNTIYF | many | TRBD1 | TRBJ1-3 | TRBV3-1
TGTGCCAGCAGTGAAAGGGCCGTGCGTAGCACAGATACGCAGTATTTT | CASSERAVRSTDTQYF | many | NA | TRBJ2-3 | TRBV2
TGCGCCAGCAGCTTTTCAGGGGCGGGGGAGCTGTTTTTT | CASSFSGAGELFF | few | NA | TRBJ2-2 | TRBV5-1
TGCAGTGCTTCCGGGACTAGCGGGAGAGTTGAGCAGTTCTTC | CSASGTSGRVEQFF | many | TRBD2 | TRBJ2-1 | TRBV20-1
TGTGCCTGGAGTAAAGGCCACGAGCAGTACTTC | CAWSKGHEQYF | NA | NA | TRBJ2-7 | TRBV30
TGTGCCAGCAGTTACTCGATGGGGCGTCGAGGGGCAGAGGGCCTCCTTAGCAATCAGCCCCAGCATTTT | CASSYSMGRRGAEGLLSNQPQHF | many | NA | TRBJ1-5 | TRBV6-2/TRBV6-3
TGTGCCATCAGTCTAGCGGGGGGGAGCATTCAGTACTTC | CAISLAGGSIQYF | NA | TRBD2 | TRBJ2-4 | TRBV10-3
TGTGCCAGCAGCCCTCAGGGACTAGCGGATTACGAGCAGTACTTC | CASSPQGLADYEQYF | NA | TRBD2 | TRBJ2-7 | TRBV7-2
TGCAGTGCCCTGACGATCTCCTACAATGAGCAGTTCTTC | CSALTISYNEQFF | many | NA | TRBJ2-1 | TRBV20-1
TGTGCCAGCAGCTTCGAAAGGGGACTCACAGATACGCAGTATTTT | CASSFERGLTDTQYF | NA | NA | TRBJ2-3 | TRBV7-9
TGTGCCAGCAGTGGGGGACGGGCAGAGACCCAGTACTTC | CASSGGRAETQYF | NA | NA | TRBJ2-5 | TRBV2
TGTGCCAGCAGTTACTATCATCCCCCCAATGAGCAGTTCTTC | CASSYYHPPNEQFF | few | NA | TRBJ2-1 | TRBV6-2/TRBV6-3
TGTGCCAGCAGAGGGGGTCCGCACACAGATACGCAGTATTTT | CASRGGPHTDTQYF | NA | NA | TRBJ2-3 | TRBV6-1
TGCAGTGCTAGAGATGTCGACAGCCAGTGGGAGACCCAGTACTTC | CSARDVDSQWETQYF | many | NA | TRBJ2-5 | TRBV20-1
TGTGCCAGCAGCCTGGACAGGACAACAGATACGCAGTATTTT | CASSLDRTTDTQYF | many | TRBD1 | TRBJ2-3 | TRBV11-2
TGTGCCTGGGATACAGGGAATAATCAGCCCCAGCATTTT | CAWDTGNNQPQHF | NA | NA | TRBJ1-5 | TRBV30
TGTGCCAGCAGCCTCGGGGACAGGGACAATGAGCAGTTCTTC | CASSLGDRDNEQFF | many | TRBD1 | TRBJ2-1 | TRBV12-3/TRBV12-4
TGTGCCAGCAGTGAAGAGCGGGGAAGCTCCTACGAGCAGTACTTC | CASSEERGSSYEQYF | few | TRBD2 | TRBJ2-7 | TRBV2
TGTGCCAGCAGTCAAACGGGACATAATTATGGCTACACCTTC | CASSQTGHNYGYTF | NA | NA | TRBJ1-2 | TRBV7-9
TGTGCCAGCAGCCGGAACAATCAGCCCCAGCATTTT | CASSRNNQPQHF | many | NA | TRBJ1-5 | TRBV2
TGCAGTGCCAATTTCCGTAGGGTGGGCACAGATACGCAGTATTTT | CSANFRRVGTDTQYF | NA | NA | TRBJ2-3 | TRBV20-1
TGTGCCAGCAGCAAGACAGGCACTGAAGCTTTCTTT | CASSKTGTEAFF | many | NA | TRBJ1-1 | TRBV11-2
TGTGCCAGCCTCGATGCGGGCGAGAATTCACCCCTCCACTTT | CASLDAGENSPLHF | NA | NA | TRBJ1-6 | TRBV5-5
TGTGCCATCCGGACAGGGGGTTTCAATGAGCAGTTCTTC | CAIRTGGFNEQFF | NA | TRBD1 | TRBJ2-1 | TRBV10-3
TGTGCCAGCAGCCATGACAGGGCCTACTACGAGCAGTACTTC | CASSHDRAYYEQYF | NA | TRBD1 | TRBJ2-7 | TRBV27
TGTGCCAGCAGCTTAGGATTCGGTGAGCAGTTCTTC | CASSLGFGEQFF | NA | NA | TRBJ2-1 | TRBV7-9
TGCAGTGCTACCAGGACTAGCGGGAGCGGCGAGCAGTACTTC | CSATRTSGSGEQYF | few | TRBD2 | TRBJ2-7 | TRBV20-1
TGTGCCAGCAGCCCGTCGGGGACTGAAGCTTTCTTT | CASSPSGTEAFF | many | NA | TRBJ1-1 | TRBV5-6
TGTGCCAGCGGGACAGGCGTCAACTATGGCTACACCTTC | CASGTGVNYGYTF | many | TRBD1 | TRBJ1-2 | TRBV2
TGTGCCACCGCTACCGCCTCGGCGCAGGATGGCTACACCTTC | CATATASAQDGYTF | many | NA | TRBJ1-2 | TRBV2
TGTGCCACCAGTGATTGGGACTATCGGGGCTCCTACAATGAGCAGTTCTTC | CATSDWDYRGSYNEQFF | NA | TRBD2 | TRBJ2-1 | TRBV24-1
TGTGCCAGCAGTTTAGGGCAAAGGCGCTATGGCTACACCTTC | CASSLGQRRYGYTF | few | NA | TRBJ1-2 | TRBV28
TGTGCCAGCTCACAGGGAGAGGCTGGCTACACCTTC | CASSQGEAGYTF | NA | NA | TRBJ1-2 | TRBV19
TGTGCCAGCAGGACCGGAGGGCTCAGGGATACGCAGTATTTT | CASRTGGLRDTQYF | NA | NA | TRBJ2-3 | TRBV12-3/TRBV12-4
TGTGCCAGCAGCTACACGACAGGTAGTTCACCCCTCCACTTT | CASSYTTGSSPLHF | few | NA | TRBJ1-6 | TRBV7-9
TGCAGCGTTTTTGGGCGCGCCTATGGCTACACCTTC | CSVFGRAYGYTF | NA | NA | TRBJ1-2 | TRBV29-1
TGTGCCAGCAGCCAAGATGCGGTCGGGGGTAATCAGCCCCAGCATTTT | CASSQDAVGGNQPQHF | many | NA | TRBJ1-5 | TRBV3-1